Here is one TCR beta chain with its context. The antigen remains undetermined. This entry comes from a study of shared clonotypes between healthy human individuals. About the study: Plates per donor: three CD4 naive, three CD4 memory, two CD8 naive, one CD8 memory.

The authors ran the assay at deep level. Authors' analysis steps: ImmunoSEQ yielded junction-only sequences lacking quality scores, so filtering differed. Some clones are missing from TCRdb's copy, which holds only in-frame ones; the method was immunoSEQ multiplex PCR. V and J calls and clone size are as listed in that table; D and trimming were resolved from the DNA. Among around 720,000 clones listed, less than 80% were seen once. Study outcomes and limitations: Deeper or shallower sequencing was expected to change how clonotypes are shared among donors.

The V gene lost 2 bases and the J gene lost 4 bases, with 11 bases spanning the gap. From germline, CDR1 is SGHVS and CDR2 FQNEAQ. The CDR3 length is 15 residues. Sequencing was done on a sample of memory CD4+ T cells sorted from blood. Stated subset: CD45RA-negative fraction. This sequence originates from a woman in her 30s in good health. The rearrangement joins TRBV7-8 to TRBJ2-2; TRBD2 is a possible D gene (5 bases). CDR3 in amino acids: CASSLRAAGTGELFF. The CDR3 region has the DNA TGTGCCAGCAGCTTACGGGCGGCGGGCACCGGGGAGCTGTTTTTT. Based on the CDR3 plus reference TRBV7-8 and TRBJ2-2, the full variable domain is GAGVSQSPRYKVAKRGQDVALRCDPISGHVSLFWYQQALGQGPEFLTYFQNEAQLDKSGLPSDRFFAERPEGSVSTLKIQRTQQEDSAVYLCASSLRAAGTGELFFGEGSRLTVL.